This T cell receptor (beta chain) was identified in a study of CD8 T cells in ankylosing spondylitis. This clonotype came up many times. TCRdb independently ran MiXCR on the 5' RACE reads; one entry per CDR3 protein. The top ten clones hold around 4.1% of a sample with around 140,000 distinct CDR3 sequences, 11% of them seen once. The germline gives CDR1 SGHRS, CDR2 YFSETQ. The CDR3 has 15 amino acids. Trimming removed 0 bases from V and 0 bases from J; junction bases left unmatched: 2. The receptor was isolated from a female donor with ankylosing spondylitis or in good health (not recorded which). The chain uses TRBV5-1 and TRBJ2-7; TRBD1 aligns across 8 bases. The sample taken for sequencing was blood, either unsorted or a sorted T cell fraction (not recorded which). CDR3 sequence reads: CASSLGQGSSYEQYF. The CDR3 DNA is TGCGCCAGCAGCTTGGGACAGGGGAGCTCCTACGAGCAGTACTTC.